Sequencing of this T cell receptor (beta chain) was carried out in a study of tumor-infiltrating lymphocytes in primary liver carcinoma. Starting from 450 to 500 ng of total RNA, TCR beta cDNA was produced with a primer in the constant region. Construction of TCR beta libraries relied on three successive nested multiplex PCR rounds employing slightly modified ARM-PCR. The first two PCR rounds used TRBV1-TRBV30 primers with a Cbeta primer, 9 to 11 cycles each. TCRdb independently ran MiXCR on the multiplex PCR reads; one entry per CDR3 protein. The sample lists over 35,000 distinct CDR3 sequences, around 70% occurring once. The study co-extracted DNA and RNA from roughly 20-30 mg of unsorted bulk tissue. The germline V gene encodes CDR1 SEHNR and CDR2 FQNEAQ (reference sequence). The CDR3 is 13 amino acids. V was pared by 7 bases and J by 6 bases, with 13 bases between.

The chain is built from TRBV7-9 and TRBJ1-5, with D possibly matching TRBD1 (5 bases). This sequence originates from a man aged 35 to 55 with primary liver carcinoma and hepatitis B virus infection. Material: liver tumor tissue from sampling region 2. Specified subset: tumor region T2, inferior pole. CDR3 residues: CASNTQEGQPQHF. The DNA of the CDR3 is TGTGCCAGCAACACACAGGAGGGTCAGCCCCAGCATTTT.